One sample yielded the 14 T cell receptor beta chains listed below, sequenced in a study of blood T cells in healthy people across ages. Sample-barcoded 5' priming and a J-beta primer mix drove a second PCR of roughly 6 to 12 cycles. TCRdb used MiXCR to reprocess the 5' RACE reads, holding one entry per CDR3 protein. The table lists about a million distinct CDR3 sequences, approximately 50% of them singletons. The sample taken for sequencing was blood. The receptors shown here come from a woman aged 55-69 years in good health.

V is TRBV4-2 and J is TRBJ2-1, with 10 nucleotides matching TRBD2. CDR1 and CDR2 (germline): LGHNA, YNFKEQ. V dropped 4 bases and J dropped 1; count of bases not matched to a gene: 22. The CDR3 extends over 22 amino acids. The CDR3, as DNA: TGTGCCAGCAGCCGCACCGCCCCAGGTGGCGGACTAGCGGTAACTTCCTACAATGAGCAGTTCTTC. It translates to CASSRTAPGGGLAVTSYNEQFF.

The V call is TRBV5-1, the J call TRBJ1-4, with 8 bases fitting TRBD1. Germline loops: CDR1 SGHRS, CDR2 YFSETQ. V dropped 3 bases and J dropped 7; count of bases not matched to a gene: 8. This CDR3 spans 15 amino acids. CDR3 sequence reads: CASSSGGAGSEKLFF. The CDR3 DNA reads TGCGCCAGCAGCTCAGGGGGCGCTGGGAGTGAAAAACTGTTTTTT.

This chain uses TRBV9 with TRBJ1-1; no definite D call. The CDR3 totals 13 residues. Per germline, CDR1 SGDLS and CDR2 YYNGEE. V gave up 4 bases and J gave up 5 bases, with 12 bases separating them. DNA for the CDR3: TGTGCCAGCAGCACCCAGACTCAGACTGAAGCTTTCTTT. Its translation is CASSTQTQTEAFF.

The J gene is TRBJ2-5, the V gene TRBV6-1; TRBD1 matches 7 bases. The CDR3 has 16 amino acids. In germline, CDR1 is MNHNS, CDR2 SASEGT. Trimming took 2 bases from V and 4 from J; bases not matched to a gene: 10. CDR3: CASSERHGTEGETQYF. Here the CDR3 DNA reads TGTGCCAGCAGTGAACGACACGGGACAGAGGGAGAGACCCAGTACTTC.

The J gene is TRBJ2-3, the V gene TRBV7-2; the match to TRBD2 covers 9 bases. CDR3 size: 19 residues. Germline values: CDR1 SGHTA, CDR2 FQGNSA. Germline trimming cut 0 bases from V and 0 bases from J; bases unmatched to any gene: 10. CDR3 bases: TGTGCCAGCAGCTTAGCCCTAAGAAGTAGCGGGAGTAGCACAGATACGCAGTATTTT. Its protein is CASSLALRSSGSSTDTQYF.

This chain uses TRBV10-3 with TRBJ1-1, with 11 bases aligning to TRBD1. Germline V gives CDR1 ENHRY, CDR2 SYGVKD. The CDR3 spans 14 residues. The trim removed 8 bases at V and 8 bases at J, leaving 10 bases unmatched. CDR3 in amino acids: CAIAYGQGASEAFF. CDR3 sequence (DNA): TGTGCCATCGCCTACGGACAGGGGGCATCAGAAGCTTTCTTT.

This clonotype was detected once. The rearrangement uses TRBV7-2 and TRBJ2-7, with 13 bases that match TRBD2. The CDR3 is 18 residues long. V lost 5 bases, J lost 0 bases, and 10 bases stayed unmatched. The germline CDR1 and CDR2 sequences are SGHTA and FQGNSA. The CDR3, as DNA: TGTGCCAGCAGCAAAGGACTAGCGGGAGAGGGGTTCTCCTACGAGCAGTACTTC. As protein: CASSKGLAGEGFSYEQYF. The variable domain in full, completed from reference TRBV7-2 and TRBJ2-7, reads GAGVSQSPSNKVTEKGKDVELRCDPISGHTALYWYRQSLGQGLEFLIYFQGNSAPDKSGLPSDRFSAERTGGSVSTLTIQRTQQEDSAVYLCASSKGLAGEGFSYEQYFGPGTRLTVT.

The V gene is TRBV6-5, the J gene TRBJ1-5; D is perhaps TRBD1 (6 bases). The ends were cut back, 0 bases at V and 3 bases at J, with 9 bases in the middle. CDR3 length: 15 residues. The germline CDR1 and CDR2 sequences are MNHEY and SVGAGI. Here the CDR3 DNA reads TGTGCCAGCAGTTACTCAGGACAGTACAATCAGCCCCAGCATTTT. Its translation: CASSYSGQYNQPQHF.

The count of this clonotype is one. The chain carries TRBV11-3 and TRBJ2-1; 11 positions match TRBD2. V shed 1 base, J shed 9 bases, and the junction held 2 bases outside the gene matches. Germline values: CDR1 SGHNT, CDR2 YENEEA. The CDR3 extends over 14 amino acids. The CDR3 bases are TGTGCCAGCAGCTTAGTTAGCGGGAGGGGTGAGCAGTTCTTC. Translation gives CASSLVSGRGEQFF.

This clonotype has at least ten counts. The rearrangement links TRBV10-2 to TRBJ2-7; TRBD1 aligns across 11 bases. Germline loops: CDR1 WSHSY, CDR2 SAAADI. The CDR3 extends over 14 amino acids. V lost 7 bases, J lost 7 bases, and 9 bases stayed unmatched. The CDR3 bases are TGCGCCAGCAAAGAGGACAGGGGGCGTAGGGAGCAGTACTTC. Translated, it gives CASKEDRGRREQYF.

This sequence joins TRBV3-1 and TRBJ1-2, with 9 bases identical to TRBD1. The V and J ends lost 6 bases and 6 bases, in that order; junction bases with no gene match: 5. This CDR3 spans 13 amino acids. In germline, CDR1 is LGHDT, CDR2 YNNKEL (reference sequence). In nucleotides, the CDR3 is TGTGCCAGCAGGGGGACAGGGTTGAATGGCTACACCTTC. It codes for CASRGTGLNGYTF.

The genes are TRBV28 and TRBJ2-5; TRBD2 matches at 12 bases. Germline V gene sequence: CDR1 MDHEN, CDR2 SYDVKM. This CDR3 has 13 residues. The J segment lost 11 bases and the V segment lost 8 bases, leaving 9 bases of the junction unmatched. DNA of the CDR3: TGTGCCAGCGCCGGACTAGCGGGACGGGAGCAGTACTTC. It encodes CASAGLAGREQYF.

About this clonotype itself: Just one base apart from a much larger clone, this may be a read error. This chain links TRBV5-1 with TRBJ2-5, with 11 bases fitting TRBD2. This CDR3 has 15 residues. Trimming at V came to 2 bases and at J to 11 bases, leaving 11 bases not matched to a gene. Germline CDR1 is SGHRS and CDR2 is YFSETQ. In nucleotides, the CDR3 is TGCGCCAGCAGCTTTAGCGGGAGGGCCGCTTTGGAGCAGTACTTC. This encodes CASSFSGRAALEQYF.

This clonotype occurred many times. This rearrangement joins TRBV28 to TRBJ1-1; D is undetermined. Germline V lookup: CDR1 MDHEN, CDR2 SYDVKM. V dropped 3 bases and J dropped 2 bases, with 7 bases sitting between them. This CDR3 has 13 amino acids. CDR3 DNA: TGTGCCAGCAGTTTTTCTGGTAACACTGAAGCTTTCTTT. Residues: CASSFSGNTEAFF.